This T cell receptor (beta chain) was obtained from a study of blood T cell repertoires in COVID-19. About the study: Both acute and convalescent COVID-19 samples were obtained from the United States, Italy and Spain.

V was clipped by 4 bases and J by 4 bases; unmatched bases: 8. Germline assignment: CDR1 SGHNT and CDR2 YYREEE (reference sequence). The CDR3 is made up of 15 amino acids. Profiling relied on immunoSEQ multiplex PCR, and the TCRdb table lists in-frame clones only, not all of them. The sample gives under 150,000 clones, about 87% of which show up once; 3.5% to 4.5% is in the top ten. The V and J genes are TRBV5-4 and TRBJ1-3; 7 nucleotides match TRBD1. The clonotype originates from a woman aged 40-49 years with acute or convalescent COVID-19. Sequenced material: peripheral blood. The CDR3 DNA reads TGTGCCAGCAGCGGTGGAGGGGGCCTCGGAAACACCATATATTTT. Translation: CASSGGGGLGNTIYF.